The text below deals with one T cell receptor beta chain. This record belongs to a study of T cell changes during pregnancy in multiple sclerosis. CDR3 length equals 14 residues. The germline V gene has CDR1 ENHRY and CDR2 SYGVKD. The trim removed 6 bases at V and 0 bases at J, leaving 0 bases unmatched. Repertoires were generated with immunoSEQ multiplex PCR, while TCRdb's copy carries only in-frame clones and drops some. The sample includes around 59,000 clones, roughly nine tenths of them seen just once. The source material was CD4+ T cells from peripheral blood mononuclear cells, sampled in the first trimester of pregnancy. The TCR comes from a female donor with multiple sclerosis, enrolled in a pregnancy study. The chain recombines TRBV10-3 with TRBJ1-5; 9 bases line up with TRBD1. The CDR3 nucleotides read TGTGCCATCAGGGGACAGGGTAGCAATCAGCCCCAGCATTTT. It yields the protein CAIRGQGSNQPQHF.